This T cell receptor beta chain emerged from a study of cytomegalovirus exposure and HLA in healthy donors. Broader study findings: As a later analysis showed, a missense DCLRE1C variant was linked to trimming of TCR beta V- and J-genes. It was reported in a later analysis that an Asian-associated ancestry cluster showed fewer N-insertions than the 666-donor mean.

CDR1 and CDR2 (germline): SGHTA, FQGNSA. CDR3 length equals 16 residues. The V end was cut by 1 base, the J end by 0 bases, with 12 bases between. Concerning this clone itself: Its antigen is unidentified.

Primers for the PCR totalled 60 Vbeta and 13 Jbeta. Authors' data handling: The authors later counted 70 million to 85 million unique TCR beta chains, roughly 11 million of them shared. Profiled with immunoSEQ multiplex PCR; TCRdb holds only in-frame clones, not every one. The V and J calls and clone size come from that table; D and trimming were worked out from the DNA. The sample lists about 160,000 clones, roughly 80% seen once, with 2.4% in the top ten. The material sequenced was PBMCs. The sequence was collected from a male donor in good health and CMV-seronegative. V usage is TRBV7-2 and J usage is TRBJ1-2; no firm D call. The CDR3 DNA sequence: TGTGCCAGCAGCTTAGTGGTCAAGAGTCCTAACTATGGCTACACCTTC. Translation gives CASSLVVKSPNYGYTF.